Shown below are 9 T cell receptor beta chains from a single sample sequenced in a study of shared clonotypes between healthy human individuals. TCRdb's table, derived via immunoSEQ multiplex PCR, lists solely in-frame clones and lacks some. The sample yields some 980,000 clones, 76% seen once. The specimen sequenced was memory CD4+ T cells sorted from blood. The subset is: CD45RA-negative fraction. Every receptor here comes from a man between 18 and 29 years old in good health.

CDR3 nucleotides: TGTGCCAGCAGCCCCAAACTTTCGGGCACTGAAGCTTTCTTT. It specifies CASSPKLSGTEAFF. The rearrangement links TRBV9 to TRBJ1-1; no firm D call. V was trimmed by 4 bases and J by 4 bases, leaving 14 bases between them. CDR1 is SGDLS and CDR2 is YYNGEE in the germline V gene. CDR3 length equals 14 residues.

V and J are TRBV18 and TRBJ1-3, with D possibly matching TRBD1 (5 bases). The germline gives CDR1 KGHSH, CDR2 LQKENI. The CDR3 is 14 amino acids. Trimming took 6 bases from V and 3 from J, leaving 12 bases between them. The CDR3 region is CASSSGGGGNTIYF. CDR3 in DNA: TGTGCCAGCTCGTCCGGGGGAGGTGGAAACACCATATATTTT.

This chain joins TRBV5-1 and TRBJ2-2, with 11 bases that match TRBD1. Trimming cost V 1 base and J 5 bases; bases outside gene matches: 10. Germline-derived CDR1 and CDR2 are SGHRS and YFSETQ. The CDR3 spans 18 residues. CDR3: CASSLLGQGAIKTGELFF. The DNA of the CDR3 is TGCGCCAGCAGCTTGTTAGGACAGGGGGCCATAAAGACCGGGGAGCTGTTTTTT.

This rearrangement joins TRBV6-5 to TRBJ2-7, with a weak D call TRBD2 (6 bases). With 5 bases removed from V and 2 bases from J, the gap between germline ends came to 13 bases. Germline lookup yields CDR1 MNHEY and CDR2 SVGAGI. The CDR3 runs to 14 residues. CDR3 sequence (DNA): TGTGCCAGCAGTAAACAAGCTAGCGCCTACGAGCAGTACTTC. This gives the protein CASSKQASAYEQYF.

The chain combines TRBV13 with TRBJ1-2; 8 nucleotides line up with TRBD1. This CDR3 is built from 14 residues. J lost 8 bases, V lost 1 base, and 6 bases had no gene match. Germline V gene data show CDR1 as PRHDT and CDR2 as FYEKMQ (reference sequence). CDR3 sequence: CASSLDGTGRGYTF. In DNA form, the CDR3 reads TGTGCCAGCAGCTTAGACGGGACAGGAAGAGGCTACACCTTC. The entire variable domain, with the rest obtained from reference TRBV13 and TRBJ1-2, is as follows: AAGVIQSPRHLIKEKRETATLKCYPIPRHDTVYWYQQGPGQDPQFLISFYEKMQSDKGSIPDRFSAQQFSDYHSELNMSSLELGDSALYFCASSLDGTGRGYTFGSGTRLTVV.

This chain uses TRBV30 with TRBJ1-6; 7 positions match TRBD1. V trimming: 5 bases; J trimming: 9 bases; junction bases outside the gene matches: 7. Germline-derived CDR1 and CDR2 are GTSNPN and SVGIG (reference sequence). This CDR3 is 13 amino acids long. This CDR3 reads CAWARQGTSPLHF. The CDR3 coding sequence is TGTGCCTGGGCAAGACAGGGAACTTCACCCCTCCACTTT. Filled out from reference TRBV30 and TRBJ1-6, the complete variable domain reads SQTIHQWPATLVQPVGSPLSLECTVEGTSNPNLYWYRQAAGRGLQLLFYSVGIGQISSEVPQNLSASRPQDRQFILSSKKLLLSDSGFYLCAWARQGTSPLHFGNGTRLTVT.

The chain has TRBV10-1 and TRBJ2-3; the D is unclear. Germline values: CDR1 WNHNN, CDR2 SYGVQD (reference sequence). Between the trimmed V and J ends, which lost 5 bases and 3 bases, there was a span of 12 bases. CDR3 length: 14 amino acids. CDR3 region: CASSYDPRTDTQYF. Written as DNA, the CDR3 is TGCGCCAGCAGTTATGACCCGAGGACAGATACGCAGTATTTT.

This clone came up a few times. The genes are TRBV28 and TRBJ2-3; 7 bases align to TRBD2. The germline gives CDR1 MDHEN, CDR2 SYDVKM. The CDR3 contains 17 residues. The V segment lost 3 bases and the J segment 0 bases; nucleotides outside the gene matches: 9. For the CDR3, the DNA is TGTGCCAGCAGTTTGGTCGGGGGGACCCCCAGCACAGATACGCAGTATTTT. Translation: CASSLVGGTPSTDTQYF.

CDR3 DNA sequence: TGTGCCTGGAGTGGACGGAGACTAGCGGGAGGCCTATTCCACGAGCAGTACTTC. It codes for CAWSGRRLAGGLFHEQYF. The rearrangement uses TRBV30 and TRBJ2-7; 13 bases are a match to TRBD2. The CDR3 is made up of 18 amino acids. Germline V gene lookup returns CDR1 GTSNPN and CDR2 SVGIG (reference sequence). Unmatched junction bases numbered 14, after V lost 1 base and J lost 5 bases. Full variable domain (missing parts from reference TRBV30 and TRBJ2-7): SQTIHQWPATLVQPVGSPLSLECTVEGTSNPNLYWYRQAAGRGLQLLFYSVGIGQISSEVPQNLSASRPQDRQFILSSKKLLLSDSGFYLCAWSGRRLAGGLFHEQYFGPGTRLTVT.